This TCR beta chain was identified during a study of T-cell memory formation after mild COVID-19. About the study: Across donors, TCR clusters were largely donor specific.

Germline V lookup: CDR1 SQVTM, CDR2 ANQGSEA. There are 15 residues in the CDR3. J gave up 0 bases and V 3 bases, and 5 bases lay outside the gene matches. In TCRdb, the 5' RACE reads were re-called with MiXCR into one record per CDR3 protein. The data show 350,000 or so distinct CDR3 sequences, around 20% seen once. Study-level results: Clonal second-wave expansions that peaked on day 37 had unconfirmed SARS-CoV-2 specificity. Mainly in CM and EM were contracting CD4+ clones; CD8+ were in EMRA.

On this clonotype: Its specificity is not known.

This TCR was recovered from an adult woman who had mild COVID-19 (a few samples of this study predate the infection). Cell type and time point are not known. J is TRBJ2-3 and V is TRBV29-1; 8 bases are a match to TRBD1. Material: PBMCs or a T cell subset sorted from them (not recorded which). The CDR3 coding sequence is TGCAGCGTTGACCAGGGGGCGCAGAGCACAGATACGCAGTATTTT. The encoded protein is CSVDQGAQSTDTQYF.